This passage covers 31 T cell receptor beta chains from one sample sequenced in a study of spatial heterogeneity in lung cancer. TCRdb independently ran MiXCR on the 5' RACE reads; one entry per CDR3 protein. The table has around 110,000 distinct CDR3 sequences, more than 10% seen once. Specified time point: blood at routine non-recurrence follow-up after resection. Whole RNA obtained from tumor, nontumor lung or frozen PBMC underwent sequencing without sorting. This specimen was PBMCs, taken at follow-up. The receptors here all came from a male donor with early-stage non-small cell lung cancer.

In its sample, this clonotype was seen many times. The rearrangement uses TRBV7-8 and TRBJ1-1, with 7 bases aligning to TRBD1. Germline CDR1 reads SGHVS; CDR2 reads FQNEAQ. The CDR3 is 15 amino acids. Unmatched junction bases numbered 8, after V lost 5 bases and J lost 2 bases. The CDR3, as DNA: TGTGCCAGCAGCCCACGGGACAGAGTCAACACTGAAGCTTTCTTT. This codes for CASSPRDRVNTEAFF.

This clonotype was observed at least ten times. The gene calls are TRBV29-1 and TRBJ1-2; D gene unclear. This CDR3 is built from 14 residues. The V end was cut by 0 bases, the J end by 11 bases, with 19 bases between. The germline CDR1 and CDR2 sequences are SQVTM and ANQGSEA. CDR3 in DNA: TGCAGCGTTGAAGATCCCGAGACTACGTTCTTTTACACCTTC. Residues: CSVEDPETTFFYTF.

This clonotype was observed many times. The CDR3 coding sequence is TGTGCCAGTCGACCCAGGACGTACAATGAGCAGTTCTTC. Residues: CASRPRTYNEQFF. The chain links TRBV5-5 to TRBJ2-1; D is uncertain. Between the trimmed V and J ends, which lost 8 bases and 4 bases, there was a span of 13 bases. The CDR3 spans 13 residues. Germline V gene lookup returns CDR1 SGHKS and CDR2 YYEKEE (reference sequence).

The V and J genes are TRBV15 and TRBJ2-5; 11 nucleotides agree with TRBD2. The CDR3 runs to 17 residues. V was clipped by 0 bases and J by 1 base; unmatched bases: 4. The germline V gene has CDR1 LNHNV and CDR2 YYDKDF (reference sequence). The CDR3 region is CATSRDLAGGLQETQYF. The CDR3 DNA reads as TGTGCCACCAGCAGAGACCTAGCGGGGGGACTCCAAGAGACCCAGTACTTC.

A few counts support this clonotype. CDR3 nucleotides: TGTGCCAGCCCGTCGGGGGGCTTCACAGATACGCAGTATTTT. Translation: CASPSGGFTDTQYF. The chain has TRBV6-1 and TRBJ2-3; D is perhaps TRBD2 (7 bases). CDR3 length: 14 amino acids. Germline V lookup: CDR1 MNHNS, CDR2 SASEGT. Trimming stripped 8 bases from V and 2 bases from J, with 14 bases between.

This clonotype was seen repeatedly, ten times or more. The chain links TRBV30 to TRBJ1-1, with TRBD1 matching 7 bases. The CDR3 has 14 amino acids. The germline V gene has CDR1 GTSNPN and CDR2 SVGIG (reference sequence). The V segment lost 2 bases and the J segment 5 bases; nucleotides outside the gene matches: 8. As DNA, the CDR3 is TGTGCCTGGAGTCCCTCGACAGGGAGAACTGAAGCTTTCTTT. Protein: CAWSPSTGRTEAFF.

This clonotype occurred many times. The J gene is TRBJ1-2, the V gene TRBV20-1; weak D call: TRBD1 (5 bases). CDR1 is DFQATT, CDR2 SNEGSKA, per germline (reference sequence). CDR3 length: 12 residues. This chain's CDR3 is CSPSGDRYGYTF. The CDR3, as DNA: TGCAGCCCTTCCGGGGACCGCTATGGCTACACCTTC.

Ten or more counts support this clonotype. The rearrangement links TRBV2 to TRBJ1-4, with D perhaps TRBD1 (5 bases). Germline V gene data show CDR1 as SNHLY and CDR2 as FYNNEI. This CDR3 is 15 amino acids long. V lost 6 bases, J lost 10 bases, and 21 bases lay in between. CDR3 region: CASSSSTAGRGKLFF. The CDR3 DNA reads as TGTGCCAGCAGCAGCTCGACAGCCGGTCGTGGAAAACTGTTTTTT.

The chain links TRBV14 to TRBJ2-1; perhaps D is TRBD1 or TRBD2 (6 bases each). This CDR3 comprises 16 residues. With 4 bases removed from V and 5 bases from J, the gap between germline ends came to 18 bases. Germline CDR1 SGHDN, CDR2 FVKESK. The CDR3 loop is CASSPFRGGVDNEQFF. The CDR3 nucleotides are TGTGCCAGCAGCCCCTTCAGGGGCGGGGTGGACAATGAGCAGTTCTTC.

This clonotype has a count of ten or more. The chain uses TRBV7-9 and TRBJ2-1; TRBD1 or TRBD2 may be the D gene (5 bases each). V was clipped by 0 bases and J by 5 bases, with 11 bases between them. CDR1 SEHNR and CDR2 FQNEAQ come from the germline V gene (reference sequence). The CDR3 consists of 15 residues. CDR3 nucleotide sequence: TGTGCCAGCAGCTTAGCGCGTCGGGACCACAATGAGCAGTTCTTC. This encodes CASSLARRDHNEQFF.

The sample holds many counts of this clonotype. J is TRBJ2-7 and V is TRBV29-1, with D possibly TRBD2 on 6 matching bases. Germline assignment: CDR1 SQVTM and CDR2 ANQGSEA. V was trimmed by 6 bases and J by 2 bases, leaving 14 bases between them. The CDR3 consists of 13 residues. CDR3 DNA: TGCAGCGTCCTCCGGGACTCTCCCTACGAGCAGTACTTC. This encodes CSVLRDSPYEQYF.

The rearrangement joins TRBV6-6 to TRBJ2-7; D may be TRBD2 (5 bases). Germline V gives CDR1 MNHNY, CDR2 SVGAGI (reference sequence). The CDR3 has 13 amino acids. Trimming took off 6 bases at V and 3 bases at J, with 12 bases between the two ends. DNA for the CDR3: TGTGCCAGCAGCACGAGGGAGATCTACGAGCAGTACTTC. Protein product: CASSTREIYEQYF.

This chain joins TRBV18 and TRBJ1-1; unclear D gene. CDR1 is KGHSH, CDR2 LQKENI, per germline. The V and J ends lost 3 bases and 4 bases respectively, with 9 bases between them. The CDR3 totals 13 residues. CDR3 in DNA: TGTGCCAGCTCACCCCTCTGGTCCACTGAAGCTTTCTTT. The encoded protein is CASSPLWSTEAFF.

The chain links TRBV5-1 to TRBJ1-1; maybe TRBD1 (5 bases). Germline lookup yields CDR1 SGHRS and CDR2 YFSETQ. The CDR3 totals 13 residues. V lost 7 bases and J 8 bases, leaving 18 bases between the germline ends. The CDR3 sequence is CASSTPGTEEAFF. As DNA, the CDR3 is TGCGCCAGCTCAACCCCCGGGACGGAGGAAGCTTTCTTT. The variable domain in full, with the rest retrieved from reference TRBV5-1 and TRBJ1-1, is KAGVTQTPRYLIKTRGQQVTLSCSPISGHRSVSWYQQTPGQGLQFLFEYFSETQRNKGNFPGRFSGRQFSNSRSEMNVSTLELGDSALYLCASSTPGTEEAFFGQGTRLTVV.

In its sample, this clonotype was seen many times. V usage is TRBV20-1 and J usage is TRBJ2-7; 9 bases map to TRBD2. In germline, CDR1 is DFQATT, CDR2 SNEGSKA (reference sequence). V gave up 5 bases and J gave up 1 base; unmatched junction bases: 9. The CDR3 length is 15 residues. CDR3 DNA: TGCAGTGCTTCCCATTTTAGCGGGGGTTCCTACGAGCAGTACTTC. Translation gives CSASHFSGGSYEQYF.

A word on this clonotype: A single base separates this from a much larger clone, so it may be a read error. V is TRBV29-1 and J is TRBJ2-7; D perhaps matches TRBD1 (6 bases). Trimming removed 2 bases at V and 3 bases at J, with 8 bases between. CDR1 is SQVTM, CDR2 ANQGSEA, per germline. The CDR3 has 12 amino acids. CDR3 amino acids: CSVESGVYEQYF. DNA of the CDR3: TGCAGCGTTGAATCAGGGGTCTACGAGCAGTACTTC.

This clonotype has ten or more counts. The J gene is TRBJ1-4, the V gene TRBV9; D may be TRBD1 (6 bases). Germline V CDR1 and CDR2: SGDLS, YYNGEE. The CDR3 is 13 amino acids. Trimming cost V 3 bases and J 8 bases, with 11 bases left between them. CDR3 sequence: CASSAWDNEKLFF. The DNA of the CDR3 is TGTGCCAGCAGCGCTTGGGACAACGAAAAACTGTTTTTT.

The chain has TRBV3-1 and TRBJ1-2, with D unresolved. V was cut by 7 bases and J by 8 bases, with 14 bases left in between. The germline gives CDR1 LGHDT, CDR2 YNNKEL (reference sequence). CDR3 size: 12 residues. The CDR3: CASNKGESGYTF. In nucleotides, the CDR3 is TGTGCCAGCAACAAGGGCGAGAGCGGCTACACCTTC.

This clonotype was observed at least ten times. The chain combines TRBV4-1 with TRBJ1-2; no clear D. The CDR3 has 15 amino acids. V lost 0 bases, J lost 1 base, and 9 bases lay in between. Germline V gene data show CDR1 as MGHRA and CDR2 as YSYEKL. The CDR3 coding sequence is TGCGCCAGCAGCCAAGATCTCGATGTTAACTATGGCTACACCTTC. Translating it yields CASSQDLDVNYGYTF.

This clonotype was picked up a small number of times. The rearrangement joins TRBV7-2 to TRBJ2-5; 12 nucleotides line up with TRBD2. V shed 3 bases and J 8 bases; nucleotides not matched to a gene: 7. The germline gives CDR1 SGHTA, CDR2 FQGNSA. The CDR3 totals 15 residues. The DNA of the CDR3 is TGTGCCAGCAGCTTGAGGACTAGCGGGGATTCTACCCAGTACTTC. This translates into CASSLRTSGDSTQYF.

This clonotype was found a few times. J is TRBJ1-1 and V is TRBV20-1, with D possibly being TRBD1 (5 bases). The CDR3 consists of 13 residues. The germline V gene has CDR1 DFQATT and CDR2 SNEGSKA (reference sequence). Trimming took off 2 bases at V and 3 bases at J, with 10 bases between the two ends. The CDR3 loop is CSARSPQDTEAFF. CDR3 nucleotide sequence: TGCAGTGCTAGATCTCCACAGGACACTGAAGCTTTCTTT.

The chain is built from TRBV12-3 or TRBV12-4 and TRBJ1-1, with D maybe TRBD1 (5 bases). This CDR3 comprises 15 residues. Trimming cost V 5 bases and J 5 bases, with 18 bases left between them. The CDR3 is CASSPNMGGPTEAFF. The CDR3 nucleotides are TGTGCCAGCAGTCCTAACATGGGGGGACCTACTGAAGCTTTCTTT.

CDR3 sequence reads: CASSGQVSNQPQHF. For the CDR3, the DNA is TGTGCCAGCAGTGGACAGGTTAGCAATCAGCCCCAGCATTTT. V and J are TRBV28 and TRBJ1-5; 7 bases are shared with TRBD1. The CDR3 totals 14 residues. From germline, CDR1 is MDHEN and CDR2 SYDVKM. V shed 5 bases and J 0 bases; nucleotides not matched to a gene: 1. The full variable domain, rest sourced from reference TRBV28 and TRBJ1-5, is DVKVTQSSRYLVKRTGEKVFLECVQDMDHENMFWYRQDPGLGLRLIYFSYDVKMKEKGDIPEGYSVSREKKERFSLILESASTNQTSMYLCASSGQVSNQPQHFGDGTRLSIL.

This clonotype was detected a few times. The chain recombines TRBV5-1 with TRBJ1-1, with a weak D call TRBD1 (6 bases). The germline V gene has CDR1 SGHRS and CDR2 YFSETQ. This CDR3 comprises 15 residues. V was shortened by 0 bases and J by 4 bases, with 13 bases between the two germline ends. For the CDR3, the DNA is TGCGCCAGCAGCTTGGAGGTTGGGGGCGGCACTGAAGCTTTCTTT. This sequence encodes CASSLEVGGGTEAFF.

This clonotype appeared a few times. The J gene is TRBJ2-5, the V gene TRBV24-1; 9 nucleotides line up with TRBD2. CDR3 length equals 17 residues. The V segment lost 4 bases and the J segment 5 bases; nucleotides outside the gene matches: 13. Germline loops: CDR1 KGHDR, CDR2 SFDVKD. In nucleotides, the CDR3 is TGTGCCACCAGTGACTTGGGCGGGAGGGGGCAGAGGGAGACCCAGTACTTC. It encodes CATSDLGGRGQRETQYF.

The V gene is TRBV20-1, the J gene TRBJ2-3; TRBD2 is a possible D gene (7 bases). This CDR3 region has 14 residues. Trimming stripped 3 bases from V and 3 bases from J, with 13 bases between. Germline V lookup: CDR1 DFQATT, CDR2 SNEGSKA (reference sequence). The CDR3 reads CSARDGGLTDTQYF. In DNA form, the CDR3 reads TGCAGTGCTAGGGACGGGGGGCTGACAGATACGCAGTATTTT.

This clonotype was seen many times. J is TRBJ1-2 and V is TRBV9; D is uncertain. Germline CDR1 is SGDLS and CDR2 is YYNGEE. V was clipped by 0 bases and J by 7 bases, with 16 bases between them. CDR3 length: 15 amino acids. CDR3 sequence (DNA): TGTGCCAGCAGCGTAGTCTCCACCCCGACCGGTGGCTACACCTTC. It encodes CASSVVSTPTGGYTF.

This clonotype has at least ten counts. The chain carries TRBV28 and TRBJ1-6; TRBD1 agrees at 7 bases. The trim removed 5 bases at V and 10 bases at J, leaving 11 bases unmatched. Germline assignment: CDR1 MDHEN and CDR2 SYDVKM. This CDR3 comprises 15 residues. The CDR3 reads CASSAYRGGVSPLHF. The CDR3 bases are TGTGCCAGCAGTGCCTACAGGGGCGGGGTATCACCCCTCCACTTT.

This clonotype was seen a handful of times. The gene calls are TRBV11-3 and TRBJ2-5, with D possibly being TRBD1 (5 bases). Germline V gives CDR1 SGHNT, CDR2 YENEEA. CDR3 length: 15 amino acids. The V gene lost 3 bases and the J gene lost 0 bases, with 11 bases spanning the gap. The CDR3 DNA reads TGTGCCAGCAGCTTGGGGCAGGCCAACCAAGAGACCCAGTACTTC. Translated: CASSLGQANQETQYF.

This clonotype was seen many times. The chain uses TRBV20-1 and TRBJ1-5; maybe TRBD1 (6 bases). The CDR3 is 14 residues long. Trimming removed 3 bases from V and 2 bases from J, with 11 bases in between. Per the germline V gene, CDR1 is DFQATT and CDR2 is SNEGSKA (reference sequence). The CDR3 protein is CSASRGLGNQPQHF. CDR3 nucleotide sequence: TGCAGTGCTAGCAGGGGTTTGGGCAATCAGCCCCAGCATTTT.

The CDR3 loop reads CASSSRQGSRNEQFF. CDR3 bases: TGTGCCAGCAGTTCCCGACAGGGGTCTAGGAATGAGCAGTTCTTC. The chain is built from TRBV12-3 or TRBV12-4 and TRBJ2-1; 8 nucleotides agree with TRBD1. The CDR3 consists of 15 residues. After removal of 4 bases from V and 7 bases from J, the junction contained 9 bases not matched to a gene.